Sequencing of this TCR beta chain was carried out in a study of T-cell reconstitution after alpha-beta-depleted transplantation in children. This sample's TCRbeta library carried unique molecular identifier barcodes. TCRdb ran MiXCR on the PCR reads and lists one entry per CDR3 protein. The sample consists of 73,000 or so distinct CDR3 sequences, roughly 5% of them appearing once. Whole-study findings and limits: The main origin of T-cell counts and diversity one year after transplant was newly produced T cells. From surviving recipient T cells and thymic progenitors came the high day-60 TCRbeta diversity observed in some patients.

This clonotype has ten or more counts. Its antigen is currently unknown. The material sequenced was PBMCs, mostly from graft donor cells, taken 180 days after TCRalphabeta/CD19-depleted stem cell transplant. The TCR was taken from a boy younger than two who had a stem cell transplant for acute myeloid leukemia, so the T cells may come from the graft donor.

CDR3 sequence (DNA): TGCAGTGCTAGAGAGACAGGGTACACCTACGAGCAGTACTTC. It encodes CSARETGYTYEQYF. This chain uses TRBV20-1 with TRBJ2-7, with 7 bases aligning to TRBD1. Per the germline V gene, CDR1 is DFQATT and CDR2 is SNEGSKA (reference sequence). V lost 0 bases and J lost 2; bases outside the gene matches: 4. This CDR3 has 14 residues.